These 3 T cell receptor beta chains originate from one sample sequenced in a study of blood T cell repertoires in COVID-19. Sequencing used immunoSEQ multiplex PCR; TCRdb keeps in-frame clones, though not all of them. The table has about 68,000 clones, approximately 80% seen once; the top ten hold 23%. The specimen was peripheral blood. The receptors shown here come from a human donor in a cohort sampled during active COVID-19.

The chain has TRBV19 and TRBJ2-5, with a possible D match to TRBD1 (5 bases). This CDR3 has 13 amino acids. V dropped 6 bases and J dropped 2 bases, with 10 bases sitting between them. Germline V gene sequence: CDR1 LNHDA, CDR2 SQIVND (reference sequence). The CDR3 protein is CASRRQGQETQYF. The CDR3 DNA is TGTGCCAGTAGAAGGCAGGGTCAAGAGACCCAGTACTTC.

The chain links TRBV13 to TRBJ1-2; D is ambiguous. The CDR3 totals 14 residues. V was shortened by 5 bases and J by 7 bases, with 17 bases between the two germline ends. Germline V CDR1 and CDR2: PRHDT, FYEKMQ (reference sequence). The CDR3, as DNA: TGTGCCAGCAGCGAAACCGGGCGGGAGGGTGGCTACACCTTC. It codes for CASSETGREGGYTF.

The chain is built from TRBV19 and TRBJ2-2, with 11 nucleotides matching TRBD2. Unmatched junction bases numbered 8, after V lost 3 bases and J lost 2 bases. Germline lookup yields CDR1 LNHDA and CDR2 SQIVND (reference sequence). The CDR3 has 18 residues. The CDR3 nucleotides read TGTGCCAGTAGTATGGCCCGTCGACTAGCGGGAAACACCGGGGAGCTGTTTTTT. This sequence encodes CASSMARRLAGNTGELFF.